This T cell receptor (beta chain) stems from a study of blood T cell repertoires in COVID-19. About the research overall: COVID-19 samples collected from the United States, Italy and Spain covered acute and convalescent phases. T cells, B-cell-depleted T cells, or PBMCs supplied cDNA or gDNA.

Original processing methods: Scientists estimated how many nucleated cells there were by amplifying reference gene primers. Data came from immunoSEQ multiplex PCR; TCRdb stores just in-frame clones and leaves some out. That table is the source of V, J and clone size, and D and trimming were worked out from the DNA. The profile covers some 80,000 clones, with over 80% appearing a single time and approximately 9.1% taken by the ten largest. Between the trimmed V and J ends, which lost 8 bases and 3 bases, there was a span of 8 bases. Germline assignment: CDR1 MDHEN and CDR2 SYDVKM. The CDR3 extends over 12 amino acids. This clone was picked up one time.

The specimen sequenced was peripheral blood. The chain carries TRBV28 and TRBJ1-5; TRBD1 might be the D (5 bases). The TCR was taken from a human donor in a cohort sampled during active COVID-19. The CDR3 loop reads CASRQNNQPQHF. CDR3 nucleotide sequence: TGTGCCAGCCGACAGAACAATCAGCCCCAGCATTTT. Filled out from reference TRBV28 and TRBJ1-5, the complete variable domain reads DVKVTQSSRYLVKRTGEKVFLECVQDMDHENMFWYRQDPGLGLRLIYFSYDVKMKEKGDIPEGYSVSREKKERFSLILESASTNQTSMYLCASRQNNQPQHFGDGTRLSIL.